The 12 T cell receptor beta chains presented below share a single source sample, sequenced in a study of response to subunit inactivated influenza vaccine. One entry per CDR3 protein, called by TCRdb with MiXCR from the RT-PCR reads. The table records over 300,000 distinct CDR3 sequences, 21% of them present only once. The sequenced sample was PBMCs from blood, obtained 21 months after vaccination. The receptors here all came from a man aged 50 to 75 who received an inactivated influenza vaccine.

The chain carries TRBV7-9 and TRBJ2-1, with D maybe TRBD1 (6 bases). Per the germline V gene, CDR1 is SEHNR and CDR2 is FQNEAQ (reference sequence). The ends were cut back, 4 bases at V and 2 bases at J, with 18 bases in the middle. The length of the CDR3 is 17 residues. CDR3 loop: CASSSNSGGQPYNEQFF. Here the CDR3 DNA reads TGTGCCAGCAGCTCCAACTCCGGCGGACAGCCCTACAATGAGCAGTTCTTC.

Many counts were recorded for this clonotype. CDR3 sequence: CASSYSAAGEAFF. DNA of the CDR3: TGTGCCAGCAGTTACTCGGCTGCGGGTGAAGCTTTCTTT. This rearrangement joins TRBV6-6 to TRBJ1-1; D ambiguous. Germline values: CDR1 MNHNY, CDR2 SVGAGI (reference sequence). This CDR3 has 13 residues. The ends were cut back, 0 bases at V and 7 bases at J, with 9 bases in the middle.

The table lists this clonotype with many counts. The V call is TRBV7-9, the J call TRBJ2-2; D not resolved. This CDR3 contains 12 residues. Trimming left V 6 bases short and J 6 bases short, with 8 bases between. In germline, CDR1 is SEHNR, CDR2 FQNEAQ (reference sequence). The CDR3 protein is CASSLVPGELFF. CDR3 in DNA: TGTGCCAGCAGTCTTGTACCCGGGGAGCTGTTTTTT.

This clonotype has a handful of counts. This chain links TRBV12-3 or TRBV12-4 with TRBJ2-7; no clear D gene. The CDR3 runs to 15 residues. Trimming took 3 bases from V and 2 from J, leaving 14 bases between them. The DNA for the CDR3 is TGTGCCAGCAGTTTTGGGGTTGTGGTGGCCTACGAGCAGTACTTC. This encodes CASSFGVVVAYEQYF.

The sample holds a few counts of this clonotype. The chain joins TRBV7-9 to TRBJ1-4; no definite D call. CDR1 is SEHNR, CDR2 FQNEAQ, per germline (reference sequence). The CDR3 spans 11 residues. V was shortened by 5 bases and J by 6 bases, with 4 bases between the two germline ends. The CDR3 sequence is CASSIDEKLFF. The CDR3 DNA reads as TGTGCCAGCAGCATAGATGAAAAACTGTTTTTT.

The V call is TRBV3-1, the J call TRBJ2-2, with TRBD2 matching over 8 bases. Germline V gives CDR1 LGHDT, CDR2 YNNKEL (reference sequence). After removal of 4 bases from V and 4 bases from J, the junction contained 8 bases not matched to a gene. The CDR3 covers 16 residues. CDR3 sequence (DNA): TGTGCCAGCAGCCCCCGGACTAGCTTGGTCACCGGGGAGCTGTTTTTT. Translation gives CASSPRTSLVTGELFF.

In this sample, this clonotype turned up a few times. V gene TRBV6-1 combines with J gene TRBJ1-5; D remains unclear. Germline assignment: CDR1 MNHNS and CDR2 SASEGT. Trimming took 5 bases from V and 5 from J, leaving 10 bases between them. The length of the CDR3 is 13 residues. As DNA, the CDR3 is TGTGCCAGCAGTCGGACCCGAGATCAGCCCCAGCATTTT. This sequence encodes CASSRTRDQPQHF.

The sample holds many counts of this clonotype. This chain uses TRBV20-1 with TRBJ1-2; TRBD1 matches 8 bases. With V trimmed by 7 bases and J by 4 bases, 8 bases remained unmatched. CDR1 is DFQATT and CDR2 is SNEGSKA in the germline V gene (reference sequence). The CDR3 consists of 13 residues. In DNA form, the CDR3 reads TGCAGTGGAGAGACAGGGGCGGCCTATGGCTACACCTTC. This encodes CSGETGAAYGYTF.

The rearrangement joins TRBV5-4 to TRBJ1-1; tentative D call: TRBD1 (6 bases). The V gene lost 4 bases and the J gene lost 1 base, with 17 bases spanning the gap. The CDR3 sequence is 16 residues long. Germline V lookup: CDR1 SGHNT, CDR2 YYREEE (reference sequence). DNA for the CDR3: TGTGCCAGCAGCACCTGGACAGTAAGGGAGAACACTGAAGCTTTCTTT. Translating gives CASSTWTVRENTEAFF.

This clonotype was found many times. This chain links TRBV27 with TRBJ1-1; D perhaps matches TRBD1 (5 bases). The V gene lost 5 bases and the J gene lost 8 bases, with 15 bases spanning the gap. Per germline, CDR1 MNHEY and CDR2 SMNVEV (reference sequence). The length of the CDR3 is 13 residues. The CDR3 bases are TGTGCCAGCAGTCCGCCAGGGTTCTCCGAAGCTTTCTTT. Translation gives CASSPPGFSEAFF.

This clonotype came up a few times. The chain is built from TRBV5-1 and TRBJ1-2; D is perhaps TRBD1 (5 bases). There are 14 residues in the CDR3. Per germline, CDR1 SGHRS and CDR2 YFSETQ. Trimming cost V 0 bases and J 6 bases, with 12 bases left between them. The CDR3 sequence is CASSLEGTANGYTF. Written as DNA, the CDR3 is TGCGCCAGCAGCTTGGAAGGGACGGCTAATGGCTACACCTTC.

In this sample, this clonotype turned up many times. CDR3: CASSPLDRVITEAFF. The CDR3 DNA reads as TGCGCCAGCAGTCCCCTCGACAGGGTAATCACTGAAGCTTTCTTT. This rearrangement joins TRBV23-1 to TRBJ1-1; 7 bases fit TRBD1. TRBV23-1 is an ORF for which the function is uncertain. This CDR3 comprises 15 residues. V gave up 4 bases and J gave up 4 bases; unmatched junction bases: 9.